Presented here are 30 T cell receptor beta chains from one specimen sequenced in a study of blood T cell repertoires in COVID-19 (dated by TCRdb to 2020 to 2021). The protocol used for the library was the immunoSEQ multiplex PCR assay. In TCRdb, the immuneACCESS table is reduced to in-frame sequences with V and J assigned. These tables do not hold every clone; where another copy was compared, an unresolved V gene accounts for under half, and the others remain unexplained. The sample has over 350,000 clones on record, roughly 90% of them singletons. The top ten hold around 0.95% of the sample. The specimen sequenced was PBMCs or T cells enriched from blood (not recorded which). The receptors were sampled from a young woman with acute COVID-19.

The V gene is TRBV3-1 (or the pseudogene TRBV3-2), the J gene TRBJ2-4; 8 bases line up with TRBD1. Germline CDR1 LGHDT, CDR2 YNNKEL (reference sequence). Trimming removed 4 bases from V and 0 bases from J; junction bases left unmatched: 5. The CDR3 has 16 amino acids. The CDR3 sequence is CASSPRTGSAKNIQYF. CDR3 nucleotides: TGTGCCAGCAGCCCCCGGACAGGGTCAGCCAAAAACATTCAGTACTTC.

This chain connects TRBV6-5 to TRBJ2-1; D is undetermined. Germline CDR1 and CDR2: MNHEY and SVGAGI. Trimming shortened V by 2 bases and J by 3 bases, and 8 bases separated the two germline ends. The CDR3 consists of 14 residues. CDR3 in amino acids: CASSYLADYNEQFF. The CDR3 DNA reads TGTGCCAGCAGTTACCTGGCGGACTACAATGAGCAGTTCTTC.

The V and J genes are TRBV3-1 (or the pseudogene TRBV3-2) and TRBJ2-3; no reliable D call. CDR1 is LGHDT and CDR2 is YNNKEL in the germline V gene (reference sequence). Trimming pared 2 bases from V and 6 bases from J, leaving 9 bases between. CDR3 length: 13 amino acids. Here the CDR3 DNA reads TGTGCCAGCAGCCAACTGAGACTGGATACGCAGTATTTT. It encodes CASSQLRLDTQYF.

V and J are TRBV3-1 (or the pseudogene TRBV3-2) and TRBJ1-1; D might be TRBD1 (5 bases). In germline, CDR1 is LGHDT, CDR2 YNNKEL (reference sequence). The V gene lost 4 bases and the J gene lost 0 bases, with 12 bases spanning the gap. The CDR3 covers 15 residues. CDR3: CASSPRGSLNTEAFF. The CDR3 bases are TGTGCCAGCAGCCCCCGGGGGTCCCTGAACACTGAAGCTTTCTTT.

The CDR3 nucleotides are TGCGCCAGCAGCCAGGGAACAGGGGACAGCTCCTACAATGAGCAGTTCTTC. Its translation is CASSQGTGDSSYNEQFF. The chain couples TRBV4-3 to TRBJ2-1; 7 bases map to TRBD1. Trimming cost V 3 bases and J 0 bases; bases outside gene matches: 8. The CDR3 is made up of 17 amino acids. Per germline, CDR1 LGHNA and CDR2 YSLEER.

This chain uses TRBV27 with TRBJ2-7; 7 bases fit TRBD1. Germline V gene data show CDR1 as MNHEY and CDR2 as SMNVEV (reference sequence). This CDR3 spans 17 amino acids. Trimming cost V 4 bases and J 4 bases; bases outside gene matches: 16. The chain's CDR3 is CASSYKPPGQWTYEQYF. In DNA, the CDR3 is TGTGCCAGCAGTTATAAACCGCCGGGACAGTGGACTTACGAGCAGTACTTC.

The rearrangement links TRBV7-2 to TRBJ2-7, with 7 bases that match TRBD1. V was clipped by 4 bases and J by 6 bases; unmatched bases: 6. The CDR3 has 13 amino acids. Germline lookup yields CDR1 SGHTA and CDR2 FQGNSA. The CDR3 nucleotides read TGTGCCAGCAGCTCTGCGACAGGGCGCGAGCAGTACTTC. Its translation is CASSSATGREQYF.

Turning to this clone: A junction boundary mismatches the germline segment, possibly from a read error. The chain is built from TRBV11-2 and TRBJ2-7, with D uncertain. Germline CDR1 reads SGHAT; CDR2 reads FQNNGV. The length of the CDR3 is 10 residues. CDR3 sequence: CASSALLVHF. As DNA, the CDR3 is TGTGCCAGCAGCGCGCTTTTGGTGCACTTC. The full variable domain, completed using reference TRBV11-2 and TRBJ2-7, is EAGVAQSPRYKIIEKRQSVAFWCNPISGHATLYWYQQILGQGPKLLIQFQNNGVVDDSQLPKDRFSAERLKGVDSTLKIQPAKLEDSAVYLCASSALLVHFGPGTRLTVT.

V is TRBV5-1 and J is TRBJ1-5; tentatively, D is TRBD1 (5 bases). Trimming cost V 2 bases and J 7 bases, with 13 bases left between them. The length of the CDR3 is 14 residues. Germline V CDR1 and CDR2: SGHRS, YFSETQ. CDR3 sequence reads: CASSFGGDGQPQHF. The CDR3 DNA reads as TGCGCCAGCAGCTTCGGGGGGGACGGGCAGCCCCAGCATTTT.

This clone was observed a handful of times. The gene calls are TRBV7-9 and TRBJ1-1; D perhaps matches TRBD1 (6 bases). Between the trimmed V and J ends, which lost 8 bases and 5 bases, there was a span of 15 bases. Per the germline V gene, CDR1 is SEHNR and CDR2 is FQNEAQ (reference sequence). CDR3 size: 13 residues. DNA of the CDR3: TGTGCCAGCCTACACAGGGAGGGAACTGAAGCTTTCTTT. It translates to CASLHREGTEAFF.

V gene TRBV6-5 combines with J gene TRBJ1-3; a possible D gene is TRBD1 (6 bases). The CDR3 has 16 amino acids. V was cut by 2 bases and J by 1 base, with 12 bases left in between. In germline, CDR1 is MNHEY, CDR2 SVGAGI. Here the CDR3 reads CASSYGGTGSGNTIYF. In DNA form, the CDR3 reads TGTGCCAGCAGTTACGGGGGAACAGGGTCTGGAAACACCATATATTTT.

This chain uses TRBV9 with TRBJ1-2, with D perhaps TRBD1 (5 bases). Deletions cut 0 bases from V and 4 bases from J, with 13 bases between. Germline V lookup: CDR1 SGDLS, CDR2 YYNGEE. This CDR3 has 15 residues. The CDR3 sequence: CASSVGGGGTYGYTF. The CDR3 DNA reads as TGTGCCAGCAGCGTAGGAGGCGGCGGGACCTATGGCTACACCTTC.

This clone came up once. V and J are TRBV10-1 and TRBJ2-3; 7 bases line up with TRBD2. CDR1 WNHNN and CDR2 SYGVQD come from the germline V gene (reference sequence). The CDR3 is made up of 18 amino acids. V lost 3 bases, J lost 6 bases, and 18 bases stayed unmatched. In nucleotides, the CDR3 is TGCGCCAGCAGTGACCCGAGGCCGGACGGGGGGTCTGGGGATACGCAGTATTTT. This gives the protein CASSDPRPDGGSGDTQYF.

This chain connects TRBV30 to TRBJ2-3; 8 bases are shared with TRBD2. Germline-derived CDR1 and CDR2 are GTSNPN and SVGIG (reference sequence). V gave up 5 bases and J gave up 3 bases; unmatched junction bases: 7. This CDR3 has 14 amino acids. The CDR3 loop is CAWRNGGGTDTQYF. DNA of the CDR3: TGTGCCTGGCGCAACGGGGGGGGGACAGATACGCAGTATTTT.

The CDR3 nucleotides read TGTGCCAGCAGCGTAGGGGGGGTAGGCCAGCCCCAGCATTTT. Translating gives CASSVGGVGQPQHF. The chain employs TRBV9 and TRBJ1-5, with D maybe TRBD1 (5 bases). Germline loops: CDR1 SGDLS, CDR2 YYNGEE. The V and J ends lost 0 bases and 7 bases respectively, with 11 bases between them. The CDR3 is 14 residues long.

The rearrangement links TRBV7-2 to TRBJ2-7; 13 bases match TRBD2. The V gene end was trimmed by 3 bases and the J gene end by 2 bases; junction bases not matched to a gene: 7. The germline CDR1 and CDR2 sequences are SGHTA and FQGNSA. This CDR3 contains 17 residues. DNA for the CDR3: TGTGCCAGCAGCTTGCCGACTAGCGGGGGGTCCCCCTACGAGCAGTACTTC. Its protein is CASSLPTSGGSPYEQYF.

The DNA for the CDR3 is TGCGCCAGCAGACAGGGGGGAGCCGGGGAGCTGTTTTTT. It specifies CASRQGGAGELFF. The V and J genes are TRBV5-1 and TRBJ2-2; TRBD1 aligns across 8 bases. Trimming removed 5 bases from V and 6 bases from J; junction bases left unmatched: 3. Germline V gene sequence: CDR1 SGHRS, CDR2 YFSETQ. This CDR3 is built from 13 residues. Variable domain in full (rest from reference TRBV5-1 and TRBJ2-2): KAGVTQTPRYLIKTRGQQVTLSCSPISGHRSVSWYQQTPGQGLQFLFEYFSETQRNKGNFPGRFSGRQFSNSRSEMNVSTLELGDSALYLCASRQGGAGELFFGEGSRLTVL.

This clone was found once. The V call is TRBV7-2, the J call TRBJ1-1; 8 nucleotides match TRBD1. V trimming: 1 base; J trimming: 8 bases; junction bases outside the gene matches: 15. This CDR3 has 17 amino acids. From germline, CDR1 is SGHTA and CDR2 FQGNSA. The chain's CDR3 is CASSLVGTGSYGLEAFF. In DNA form, the CDR3 reads TGTGCCAGCAGCTTAGTCGGGACAGGTTCTTATGGTTTAGAAGCTTTCTTT. Together with reference TRBV7-2 and TRBJ1-1, the CDR3 gives the full variable domain: GAGVSQSPSNKVTEKGKDVELRCDPISGHTALYWYRQSLGQGLEFLIYFQGNSAPDKSGLPSDRFSAERTGGSVSTLTIQRTQQEDSAVYLCASSLVGTGSYGLEAFFGQGTRLTVV.

V and J are TRBV2 and TRBJ2-7, with 9 bases that match TRBD1. The CDR3 has 14 residues. V dropped 10 bases and J dropped 1; count of bases not matched to a gene: 8. Germline assignment: CDR1 SNHLY and CDR2 FYNNEI. DNA of the CDR3: TGTGCCACCTGGGGACAGGGTGGGTCCTACGAGCAGTACTTC. Its protein product is CATWGQGGSYEQYF.

The chain has TRBV28 and TRBJ1-5, with D perhaps matching TRBD1 (6 bases). The CDR3 loop spans 16 amino acids. The germline V and J ends were trimmed by 7 bases and 0 bases, with 16 bases remaining between them. The germline gives CDR1 MDHEN, CDR2 SYDVKM. The CDR3 bases are TGTGCCAGCACCCGGGGGGGGGCACGTAGCAATCAGCCCCAGCATTTT. This sequence encodes CASTRGGARSNQPQHF.

This clone has at least ten counts. The same CDR3 also results from other DNA sequences found in this sample. As DNA, the CDR3 is TGTGCCAGCAGCTTGGGGACTAGCGGGGGCCACAATGAGCAGTTCTTC. It is translated as CASSLGTSGGHNEQFF. The genes are TRBV7-3 and TRBJ2-1, with 14 positions matching TRBD2. The CDR3 consists of 16 residues. Germline assignment: CDR1 SGHTA and CDR2 FQGTGA. Trimming at V came to 3 bases and at J to 5 bases, leaving 3 bases not matched to a gene. Based on the CDR3 plus reference TRBV7-3 and TRBJ2-1, the full variable domain is GAGVSQTPSNKVTEKGKYVELRCDPISGHTALYWYRQSLGQGPEFLIYFQGTGAADDSGLPNDRFFAVRPEGSVSTLKIQRTERGDSAVYLCASSLGTSGGHNEQFFGPGTRLTVL.

The J gene is TRBJ1-2, the V gene TRBV3-1 (or the pseudogene TRBV3-2); 10 bases agree with TRBD1. Per germline, CDR1 LGHDT and CDR2 YNNKEL (reference sequence). CDR3 length: 15 amino acids. V shed 2 bases, J shed 6 bases, and the junction held 6 bases outside the gene matches. The CDR3: CASSQKPGQGNGYTF. The CDR3 DNA is TGTGCCAGCAGCCAAAAACCGGGACAGGGGAATGGCTACACCTTC.

In this sample, this clone turned up once. The chain's CDR3 is CSVEEGGDEAFF. The CDR3 coding sequence is TGCAGCGTTGAAGAAGGAGGAGATGAAGCTTTCTTT. The chain uses TRBV29-1 and TRBJ1-1; D gene uncertain. CDR3 length equals 12 residues. V was cut by 0 bases and J by 7 bases, with 9 bases left in between. Germline lookup yields CDR1 SQVTM and CDR2 ANQGSEA.

The chain combines TRBV6-5 with TRBJ1-5, with 7 bases that match TRBD1. V shed 5 bases and J 0 bases; nucleotides not matched to a gene: 4. From germline, CDR1 is MNHEY and CDR2 SVGAGI. This CDR3 has 15 residues. The CDR3 reads CASSRTGDSNQPQHF. The CDR3 coding sequence is TGTGCCAGCAGTAGGACAGGTGATAGCAATCAGCCCCAGCATTTT.

The chain carries TRBV29-1 and TRBJ1-5; 9 positions agree with TRBD1. The CDR3 is made up of 17 amino acids. The V gene end was trimmed by 2 bases and the J gene end by 0 bases; junction bases not matched to a gene: 8. Per the germline V gene, CDR1 is SQVTM and CDR2 is ANQGSEA. CDR3 nucleotide sequence: TGCAGCGTTGAATGCGGACAGGGGCCGGTTAGCAATCAGCCCCAGCATTTT. Protein sequence: CSVECGQGPVSNQPQHF. The full variable domain, its missing parts supplied by reference TRBV29-1 and TRBJ1-5, is SAVISQKPSRDICQRGTSLTIQCQVDSQVTMMFWYRQQPGQSLTLIATANQGSEATYESGFVIDKFPISRPNLTFSTLTVSNMSPEDSSIYLCSVECGQGPVSNQPQHFGDGTRLSIL.

V usage is TRBV5-1 and J usage is TRBJ1-1, with D tentatively TRBD1 (5 bases). Germline CDR1 reads SGHRS; CDR2 reads YFSETQ. This CDR3 has 16 residues. V lost 0 bases to trimming and J lost 5 bases, with 17 bases between them. CDR3 residues: CASSLASGVRVTEAFF. The CDR3 nucleotides read TGCGCCAGCAGCTTGGCCTCTGGGGTCAGGGTTACTGAAGCTTTCTTT.

This clone was seen a few times. V is TRBV9 and J is TRBJ2-1; 9 bases map to TRBD1. The CDR3 is made up of 16 amino acids. Germline V gene lookup returns CDR1 SGDLS and CDR2 YYNGEE. Trimming cost V 0 bases and J 5 bases; bases outside gene matches: 6. CDR3 in DNA: TGTGCCAGCAGCGTAGCCCCGACAGGGGGGAACAATGAGCAGTTCTTC. Translating gives CASSVAPTGGNNEQFF.

This chain links TRBV24-1 with TRBJ1-2; D might be TRBD1 (6 bases). V was cut by 7 bases and J by 2 bases, with 7 bases left in between. Germline-derived CDR1 and CDR2 are KGHDR and SFDVKD. This CDR3 comprises 12 residues. The CDR3 loop reads CATRDSNYGYTF. CDR3 bases: TGTGCCACCAGGGACAGCAACTATGGCTACACCTTC.

This rearrangement joins TRBV4-2 to TRBJ2-6; possible D gene TRBD2, 5 bases. Between the trimmed V and J ends, which lost 1 base and 0 bases, there was a span of 13 bases. This CDR3 has 18 amino acids. Looked up from germline, CDR1 is LGHNA and CDR2 is YNFKEQ. The CDR3 reads CASSQGPGIYSGANVLTF. Written as DNA, the CDR3 is TGTGCCAGCAGCCAAGGCCCGGGAATATACTCTGGGGCCAACGTCCTGACTTTC.

CDR3 DNA: TGTGCCAGCAGTCTAACCGGGACAGGGGGCGATGAGCAGTTCTTC. Protein: CASSLTGTGGDEQFF. The genes are TRBV6-4 and TRBJ2-1; 12 bases fit TRBD1. The CDR3 has 15 amino acids. Trimming removed 5 bases from V and 8 bases from J; junction bases left unmatched: 7. Germline-derived CDR1 and CDR2 are MRHNA and SNTAGT.